Given below is one T cell receptor beta chain in context. Its cognate antigen is unknown. The sample is drawn from a study of response to subunit inactivated influenza vaccine. Broader study findings: Authors suggested few new T cells are recruited by each seasonal influenza vaccination.

J was trimmed by 0 bases and V by 0 bases; bases with no gene match: 8. This CDR3 is built from 19 residues. Germline CDR1 is SGHAT and CDR2 is FQNNGV. MiXCR was run by TCRdb on the RT-PCR reads, yielding one entry per CDR3 protein. This table holds roughly 710,000 distinct CDR3 sequences, 14% found once. This sequence joins TRBV11-2 and TRBJ2-1, with 10 nucleotides matching TRBD2. This TCR was sampled from a man aged 45-60 years who received an inactivated influenza vaccine. Here the sequenced sample was PBMCs from blood, taken about 14 days before vaccination. In DNA, the CDR3 is TGTGCCAGCAGCTTAGATAGTACTAGCGGGGTGAGCTCCTACAATGAGCAGTTCTTC. It yields the protein CASSLDSTSGVSSYNEQFF. The full variable domain, in which reference TRBV11-2 and TRBJ2-1 provide the parts outside the CDR3, is EAGVAQSPRYKIIEKRQSVAFWCNPISGHATLYWYQQILGQGPKLLIQFQNNGVVDDSQLPKDRFSAERLKGVDSTLKIQPAKLEDSAVYLCASSLDSTSGVSSYNEQFFGPGTRLTVL.